The rows below give T cell receptor beta chains drawn from one sample of a study of shared clonotypes between healthy human individuals. The method was immunoSEQ multiplex PCR; TCRdb's version includes in-frame clones alone and lacks a portion of them. The sample has 950,000 to 1,100,000 clones, 75% to 85% seen once. Sequencing input: memory CD4+ T cells from PBMCs. Every receptor here comes from a man younger than 35 in good health. Some clones in this sample may be carry-over from other donors' samples. CDR3s include the opening cysteine and the closing phenylalanine or tryptophan. Each record gives: J gene, D gene, clone size, V gene, CDR3 DNA, CDR3 protein. D genes are given only for firm matches. Part of the rows lack a size; the others show once, few, many or a class for expanded clones.

TRBJ1-2	-	-	TRBV7-3	TGTGCCAGCAGCTTAGACGGATCCAATTATGGCTACACCTTC	CASSLDGSNYGYTF
TRBJ2-7	TRBD2	-	TRBV5-4	TGTGCCAGCAGCCCCCGGACTAGCGGGGCCTACGAGCAGTACTTC	CASSPRTSGAYEQYF
TRBJ1-2	TRBD1	-	TRBV6-5	TGTGCCAGCAGTTACACAGGGGGCGCGAACTACTATGGCTACACCTTC	CASSYTGGANYYGYTF
TRBJ1-2	-	few	TRBV19	TGTGCCAGTAGTATTCCCCAGCACTATGGCTACACCTTC	CASSIPQHYGYTF
TRBJ2-5	-	-	TRBV25-1	TGTGCCAGCAGTGTCCGCCAAGAGACCCAGTACTTC	CASSVRQETQYF
TRBJ2-1	-	-	TRBV11-2	TGTGCCAGCAGCCCCAGACTGGTGAGCTCCTACAATGAGCAGTTCTTC	CASSPRLVSSYNEQFF
TRBJ1-2	-	once	TRBV28	TGTGCCAGCAGTTTACCTGGCGGACTTAACTATGGCTACACCTTC	CASSLPGGLNYGYTF
TRBJ1-4	-	once	TRBV29-1	TGCAGCGTTGGGGTGAGGGGGGCTGAAAAACTGTTTTTT	CSVGVRGAEKLFF
TRBJ2-1	TRBD2	-	TRBV14	TGTGCCAGCAGCCAAGAAGGACTAGCGGGAGCCAATGAGCAGTTCTTC	CASSQEGLAGANEQFF
TRBJ1-2	TRBD1	-	TRBV27	TGTGCCAGCAGTTCCGGGGGCCAGGGGGCTTACGGCTACACCTTC	CASSSGGQGAYGYTF
TRBJ2-7	TRBD2	many	TRBV2	TGTGCCAGCAGTCGACTAGCGGGAGGGCCGTCGTACGAGCAGTACTTC	CASSRLAGGPSYEQYF
TRBJ2-1	-	-	TRBV4-1	TGCGCCAGCAGCCATCCCCCCCCCAGTGAGCAGTTCTTC	CASSHPPPSEQFF
TRBJ2-6	-	-	TRBV19	TGTGCCAGTAGCTCGTTGGGCAGGGGGACTTCAGATAGTGGGGCCAACGTCCTGACTTTC	CASSSLGRGTSDSGANVLTF
TRBJ2-2	-	few	TRBV5-1	TGCGCCAGCACTTCTACTATGGCCTCTTCTGGGGAGCTGTTTTTT	CASTSTMASSGELFF
TRBJ1-2	-	-	TRBV18	TGTGCCAGCTCACCGAGTCAGGGAGCTAACTATGGCTACACCTTC	CASSPSQGANYGYTF
TRBJ2-3	-	-	TRBV5-1	TGCGCCAGCAGCTTGGCGGTAAGCGGGAGCACAGATACGCAGTATTTT	CASSLAVSGSTDTQYF
TRBJ2-7	-	-	TRBV4-1	TGCGCCAGCAGCCAAGTAGCTTACTACGAGCAGTACTTC	CASSQVAYYEQYF
TRBJ1-2	TRBD1	-	TRBV5-1	TGCGCCAGCAGCTGGGGACAGGGAGATGGCTACACCTTC	CASSWGQGDGYTF
TRBJ2-4	-	-	TRBV21-1	TGTGCCAGCAGCAGCCGACTAGCGGGAGAGGCCAAAAACATTCAGTACTTC	CASSSRLAGEAKNIQYF
TRBJ2-1	-	many	TRBV10-2	TGCGCCAGCAAAATTGGACATGATGAGCAGTTCTTC	CASKIGHDEQFF
TRBJ2-1	TRBD2	-	TRBV7-2	TGTGCCAGCAGCTTCAAGCGGGATTCGGCTCAGTTCTTC	CASSFKRDSAQFF
TRBJ1-5	-	-	TRBV11-2	TGTGCCAGCAGCGTTTCGGGGCATCAGCCCCAGCATTTT	CASSVSGHQPQHF
TRBJ2-2	-	-	TRBV7-2	TGTGCCAGCAGCTTTGAAGCCAGCGGGGAGCTGTTTTTT	CASSFEASGELFF
TRBJ2-1	TRBD1	-	TRBV18	TGTGCCAGCTCACCACTCCGGGACAGGGGCCACAATGAGCAGTTCTTC	CASSPLRDRGHNEQFF
TRBJ2-6	-	-	TRBV6-6	TGTGCCAGCAGTTACCAGGCATCCAACGTCCTGACTTTC	CASSYQASNVLTF
TRBJ1-4	-	-	TRBV7-2	TGTGCCAGCAGCTTACTCTATAATGAAAAACTGTTTTTT	CASSLLYNEKLFF
TRBJ2-2	-	once	TRBV15	TGTGCCACCAGAGGAGCGAACACCGGGGAGCTGTTTTTT	CATRGANTGELFF
TRBJ2-7	-	-	TRBV5-4	TGTGCCAGCAGCGTCGTGTCAGGGAGGTCCTACGAGCAGTACTTC	CASSVVSGRSYEQYF
TRBJ2-1	TRBD2	few	TRBV2	TGTGCCAGCAGTGCGGGACTAGGGATTGGTTCCTCCTACAATGAGCAGTTCTTC	CASSAGLGIGSSYNEQFF
TRBJ2-4	-	-	TRBV20-1	TGCAGTGCCCCAATGGACATTCAGTACTTC	CSAPMDIQYF
TRBJ2-7	-	-	TRBV5-6	TGTGCCAGCAGCCCCGGGACGAGTAGGGGGCAGTACTTC	CASSPGTSRGQYF
TRBJ2-1	TRBD1	once	TRBV28	TGTGCCAGCAGTCCAATGGGTCCGACAGGGGCCGGTGATGAGCAGTTCTTC	CASSPMGPTGAGDEQFF
TRBJ1-4	-	-	TRBV7-9	TGTGCCAGCAGCTTACGCCGGGTCGAAAAACTGTTTTTT	CASSLRRVEKLFF
TRBJ2-3	TRBD1	-	TRBV19	TGTGCCAGTAGAACAGTCCTTGGACAGGGGACCACAGATACGCAGTATTTT	CASRTVLGQGTTDTQYF
TRBJ2-7	TRBD2	-	TRBV28	TGTGCCAGCAGTTCACGGACTAGCGGGAGGTACGAGCAGTACTTC	CASSSRTSGRYEQYF
TRBJ2-3	TRBD1	once	TRBV18	TGTGCCAGCTCACCCAAAGTTACAGGGGTTGGCACAGATACGCAGTATTTT	CASSPKVTGVGTDTQYF